This TCR beta chain was sequenced for a study of blood T cell repertoires in COVID-19. About the research overall: Sources were T cells, B-cell-depleted T cells, or PBMCs; the material itself was cDNA or gDNA.

As handled by the study authors: Amplified reference gene primers provided the basis for estimating nucleated cell counts. Method: immunoSEQ multiplex PCR; TCRdb's copy keeps in-frame clones and lacks some. That table gives V, J and clone size, and the DNA gave D and trimming. This sample has roughly 90,000 clones, with approximately 80% found just once. Trimming left V 0 bases short and J 2 bases short, with 9 bases between. The CDR3 consists of 15 residues. Germline-derived CDR1 and CDR2 are SGHRS and YFSETQ. The sequencing sample was made of peripheral blood. The rearrangement uses TRBV5-1 and TRBJ2-1, with D hard to call. The receptor's source is a woman in her seventies with acute or convalescent COVID-19. The CDR3 DNA is TGCGCCAGCAGCTTGGAGCTAGAAGCCTACAATGAGCAGTTCTTC. Amino acid sequence: CASSLELEAYNEQFF. Looking up the rest from reference TRBV5-1 and TRBJ2-1 gives the full variable domain: KAGVTQTPRYLIKTRGQQVTLSCSPISGHRSVSWYQQTPGQGLQFLFEYFSETQRNKGNFPGRFSGRQFSNSRSEMNVSTLELGDSALYLCASSLELEAYNEQFFGPGTRLTVL.